These 8 T cell receptor beta chains share one sample of origin, sequenced in a study of blood T cell repertoires in COVID-19 (dated by TCRdb to the early 2020s). Libraries came from the immunoSEQ multiplex PCR assay. Imported from immuneACCESS, the table was reduced by TCRdb to in-frame sequences with V and J called. These copies leave out some clones; in studies compared against another copy, an unresolved V gene accounts for under half, and the cause of the remainder is not known. This sample gives approximately 80,000 clones in total; 85% of them show up just once. The biggest ten clones account for 8.5% to 10% of the sample. Sequencing was carried out using peripheral blood. These receptors came from a man aged 45-65 years with COVID-19, enrolled during active disease.

V usage is TRBV6-2 or TRBV6-3 and J usage is TRBJ2-7; D may be TRBD1 (5 bases). CDR3 size: 13 residues. Germline CDR1 is MNHEY and CDR2 is SVGEGT. The V and J ends lost 5 bases and 3 bases respectively, with 11 bases between them. The CDR3 DNA reads TGTGCCAGCAGTATTGACAGATACTACGAGCAGTACTTC. This gives the protein CASSIDRYYEQYF.

J is TRBJ2-7 and V is TRBV5-6; maybe TRBD1 (5 bases). V lost 0 bases and J 2 bases, leaving 9 bases between the germline ends. Per the germline V gene, CDR1 is SGHDT and CDR2 is YYEEEE. CDR3 length: 14 residues. The CDR3 nucleotides read TGTGCCAGCAGCTTGGTGGGCAGGGCCTACGAGCAGTACTTC. Translating gives CASSLVGRAYEQYF.

The chain joins TRBV4-3 to TRBJ1-5; TRBD1 aligns across 7 bases. CDR1 and CDR2 from the germline V gene are LGHNA and YSLEER. J gave up 6 bases and V 0 bases, and 5 bases lay outside the gene matches. The CDR3 has 15 residues. The CDR3 reads CASSQEYRGGQPQHF. The CDR3 DNA reads as TGCGCCAGCAGCCAAGAATACAGGGGCGGTCAGCCCCAGCATTTT.

This clone was found once. This chain links TRBV18 with TRBJ1-4; 7 bases line up with TRBD1. J was trimmed by 8 bases and V by 4 bases; bases with no gene match: 10. CDR1 and CDR2 from the germline V gene are KGHSH and LQKENI. The CDR3 has 15 residues. CDR3: CASSLDREGWEKLFF. The CDR3 bases are TGTGCCAGCTCACTCGACAGGGAAGGTTGGGAAAAACTGTTTTTT. The whole variable domain, filled in from reference TRBV18 and TRBJ1-4, reads NAGVMQNPRHLVRRRGQEARLRCSPMKGHSHVYWYRQLPEEGLKFMVYLQKENIIDESGMPKERFSAEFPKEGPSILRIQQVVRGDSAAYFCASSLDREGWEKLFFGSGTQLSVL.

This chain links TRBV28 with TRBJ1-2; TRBD1 agrees at 7 bases. The CDR3 has 14 residues. Trimming removed 7 bases from V and 0 bases from J; junction bases left unmatched: 5. CDR1 and CDR2 from the germline V gene are MDHEN and SYDVKM. CDR3 amino acids: CASKSGTANYGYTF. CDR3 DNA sequence: TGTGCCAGCAAATCCGGGACAGCTAACTATGGCTACACCTTC.

The rearrangement joins TRBV21-1 to TRBJ1-2. TRBV21-1 represents a pseudogene. The CDR3 extends over 17 amino acids. CDR3 sequence: CASSKYGGYWRNYGYTF. CDR3 nucleotide sequence: TGTGCCAGCAGCAAGTACGGAGGGTATTGGAGAAACTATGGCTACACCTTC.

This sequence joins TRBV6-5 and TRBJ1-1; 9 bases are shared with TRBD1. Germline V gene sequence: CDR1 MNHEY, CDR2 SVGAGI. The ends lost 7 bases at V and 4 bases at J; junction bases unmatched: 7. This CDR3 spans 14 amino acids. Here the CDR3 reads CASNNRGRVTEAFF. The CDR3 nucleotides read TGTGCCAGCAATAACAGGGGGCGCGTCACTGAAGCTTTCTTT.

The rearrangement links TRBV9 to TRBJ2-3, with 9 bases that match TRBD2. V gave up 4 bases and J gave up 1 base; unmatched junction bases: 7. The CDR3 is 16 residues long. Germline V gene lookup returns CDR1 SGDLS and CDR2 YYNGEE. CDR3 in amino acids: CASSTGTSWGTDTQYF. CDR3 coding DNA: TGTGCCAGCAGCACCGGGACTAGCTGGGGCACAGATACGCAGTATTTT.